Included here is one TCR beta chain sequence, with context. In the same sample, other DNA sequences code for this CDR3. This sample was included in a study of blood T cell repertoires in COVID-19. Overall study context: The United States, Italy and Spain provided the acute and convalescent COVID-19 samples. The analysed material was cDNA or gDNA that came from T cells, B-cell-depleted T cells, or PBMCs.

The Seattle patients, enrolled during active infection, were followed longitudinally. Study processing details: Nucleated cell counts were estimated from reference gene primer amplification. TCRdb's table, derived via immunoSEQ multiplex PCR, lists solely in-frame clones and lacks some. V, J and clone size are those of that table, while D and trimming were read from the DNA. The sample has around 250,000 clones, more than 75% seen once; the top ten hold 5.5% to 6%. Germline CDR1 is SEHNR and CDR2 is FQNEAQ (reference sequence). The V and J ends lost 1 base and 4 bases respectively, with 11 bases between them. There are 14 residues in the CDR3.

Sequencing input: peripheral blood. This TCR was sampled from a woman aged 80 or older with COVID-19, enrolled during active disease. This chain uses TRBV7-9 with TRBJ2-7; D is possibly TRBD1 (6 bases). The CDR3 nucleotides read TGTGCCAGCAGCTTAGGACAGGTATCGTACGAGCAGTACTTC. Its translation is CASSLGQVSYEQYF.